This TCR beta chain was sequenced during a study of CD8+ T cells in alopecia areata. Stated treatment: oral pan-JAK inhibitor, 5-10 mg twice daily. Investigators isolated RNA and reverse transcribed it into cDNA to act as the sequencing template. Sequenced by immunoSEQ multiplex PCR; TCRdb stores in-frame clones only, minus some. The sample consists of 200,000 to 250,000 clones, more than 45% of them appearing once. Germline V gene data show CDR1 as SGHTA and CDR2 as FQGNSA. This CDR3 has 13 amino acids. V lost 4 bases and J lost 11, with 18 bases in between. Sequenced here: CD4+ T cells sorted from blood, sampled at week 4, from a patient treated with tofacitinib. This TCR came from a human donor with alopecia areata. The J gene is TRBJ2-7, the V gene TRBV7-2; tentative D call: TRBD1 (5 bases). The CDR3 sequence: CASSSPDTGVKYF. DNA for the CDR3: TGTGCCAGCAGCTCCCCTGATACAGGTGTAAAGTACTTC. Filled out from reference TRBV7-2 and TRBJ2-7, the complete variable domain reads GAGVSQSPSNKVTEKGKDVELRCDPISGHTALYWYRQSLGQGLEFLIYFQGNSAPDKSGLPSDRFSAERTGGSVSTLTIQRTQQEDSAVYLCASSSPDTGVKYFGPGTRLTVT.